Described below is a single T cell receptor beta chain sequence and its context. Its antigen remains unidentified. The sample belongs to a study of cytomegalovirus exposure and HLA in healthy donors. Study results and caveats: Specific recognition of CMV antigens was confirmed in vitro for three chains (all CMV-associated). Later findings reportedly placed an Asian-associated ancestry cluster below the approximately 630-donor mean for N-insertions. Some TCR beta chains (164 of them) were listed as cytomegalovirus-associated. After further analysis at a later stage, 16,951 TCR beta sequences were associated with HLA alleles at 0.05 false discovery rate.

The V end was cut by 3 bases, the J end by 7 bases, with 18 bases between. This CDR3 has 15 amino acids. Germline values: CDR1 SGHTA, CDR2 FQGNSA. PCR involved 60 Vbeta and 13 Jbeta primers. Clones were read by immunoSEQ multiplex PCR, and TCRdb kept only the in-frame ones, dropping some. The profile shows about 190,000 clones, 81% of them singletons. Specimen: PBMCs. This sequence originates from a man younger than 35 in good health and CMV-seronegative. The chain employs TRBV7-2 and TRBJ2-5, with D perhaps matching TRBD1 (5 bases). CDR3 loop: CASSFDSARSRTQYF. The CDR3, as DNA: TGTGCCAGCAGCTTTGACAGTGCCCGATCCAGGACCCAGTACTTC.